This T cell receptor (beta chain) came from a study of OX40 agonist ivuxolimab in advanced cancers. Regarding the study as a whole: Circulating CD4+ and CD8+ T cells showed clonal expansion by week 6 at 0.1 to 3.0 mg/kg.

As for this clone: Antigen specificity is unknown.

The study sampled blood at baseline, cycle 4 day 1, and cycle 7 day 1. Generated by immunoSEQ multiplex PCR, the TCRdb table keeps only in-frame clones and is missing some. The sample has under 90,000 clones, approximately 88% seen once. The input for sequencing was CD4+ or CD8+ T cells sorted from blood, taken in a trial of the OX40 agonist ivuxolimab. The receptor was derived from an adult with an advanced solid tumor such as melanoma, head and neck, liver or kidney cancer.

Here the CDR3 reads CASSDRGNTEAFF. For the CDR3, the DNA is TGTGCCAGCAGTGACAGGGGGAACACTGAAGCTTTCTTT. The chain employs TRBV6-1 and TRBJ1-1; possible D gene TRBD1, 6 bases. The length of the CDR3 is 13 residues. V was trimmed by 3 bases and J by 1 base, leaving 6 bases between them. Germline lookup yields CDR1 MNHNS and CDR2 SASEGT.